Each of the 20 T cell receptor beta chains below was sequenced from the same sample in a study of T cells in women clearing cervical HPV infection. Using immunoSEQ multiplex PCR, the repertoire was profiled, and TCRdb retains in-frame clones only, with some absent. The ten top clones account for 11%, within a sample of more than 25,000 clones. Sequencing was carried out using blood buffy coat. These receptors all come from a woman between 18 and 70 years old with a cervical HPV16 infection that either progressed to CIN3+ or cleared (not recorded which).

Notes on this clone: The read ends 3 residues early relative to the CDR3; the germline J gene fills the gap. V gene TRBV20-1 combines with J gene TRBJ2-2; possible D gene TRBD1, 5 bases. There are 14 residues in the CDR3. Trimming pared 5 bases from V and 1 base from J, leaving 11 bases between. Germline CDR1 is DFQATT and CDR2 is SNEGSKA (reference sequence). CDR3 loop: CSAHKTGNTGELFF. Incomplete CDR3 DNA: TGCAGTGCTCACAAAACAGGGAACACCGGGGAG.

Worth noting for this clone: The read ends 3 residues shy of where the CDR3 ends; the end is completed using the germline J gene. The chain links TRBV7-9 to TRBJ1-2; 10 bases agree with TRBD1. Germline V gene lookup returns CDR1 SEHNR and CDR2 FQNEAQ (reference sequence). Trimming removed 5 bases from V and 6 bases from J; junction bases left unmatched: 6. The CDR3 is 14 amino acids. CDR3 DNA (partial): TGTGCCAGCAGCCGGGACAGGGGAATTGATGGC. The encoded protein is CASSRDRGIDG. The complete CDR3 reads CASSRDRGIDGYTF. Looking up the rest from reference TRBV7-9 and TRBJ1-2 gives the full variable domain: DTGVSQNPRHKITKRGQNVTFRCDPISEHNRLYWYRQTLGQGPEFLTYFQNEAQLEKSRLLSDRFSAERPKGSFSTLEIQRTEQGDSAMYLCASSRDRGIDGYTFGSGTRLTVV.

Worth noting for this clone: The read ends 3 residues early relative to the CDR3; the germline J gene fills the gap. The gene calls are TRBV6-2 or TRBV6-3 and TRBJ2-5; no clear D. Trimming shortened V by 6 bases and J by 5 bases, and 13 bases separated the two germline ends. The germline V gene encodes CDR1 MNHEY and CDR2 SVGEGT. The length of the CDR3 is 13 residues. The CDR3 is CASRETAGETQYF. CDR3 bases read: TGTGCCAGCAGGGAGACCGCCGGGGAGACC.

Partial CDR3 DNA: TGTGCCAGCCATACAGAGTACCAAGAGACC. This sequence encodes CASHTEYQET. The full CDR3 sequence reads CASHTEYQETQYF. This chain connects TRBV2 to TRBJ2-5; D is undetermined. The missing CDR3 end, 3 residues past where the read stops, is filled in from the germline J gene. CDR3 size: 13 residues. CDR1 is SNHLY, CDR2 FYNNEI, per germline. V lost 8 bases and J 0 bases, leaving 10 bases between the germline ends.

Comments on this clone: Compared with germline, one end of the junction differs, possibly owing to a read error. The CDR3 end falls 3 residues outside the read, so it is completed with the germline J gene. The same CDR3 also results from other DNA sequences found in this sample. The V call is TRBV18, the J call TRBJ1-3; perhaps TRBD1 as D (5 bases). Germline-derived CDR1 and CDR2 are KGHSH and LQKENI. CDR3 length: 15 residues. The covered CDR3 bases are TGTGCCAGCTCACCCCAGGGTTACTCTGGAAACACG. Translating it yields CASSPQGYSGNT. The entire CDR3 protein is CASSPQGYSGNTIYF.

Remarks on this clone: The read comes to an end 3 residues before the CDR3 does, leaving the germline J gene to fill in the end. V is TRBV7-9 and J is TRBJ2-7; 8 nucleotides agree with TRBD1. This CDR3 has 14 residues. With 4 bases clipped from V and 4 bases from J, the junction kept 6 bases outside the gene matches. The germline CDR1 and CDR2 sequences are SEHNR and FQNEAQ (reference sequence). CDR3 in amino acids: CASSSRQGSYEQYF. CDR3 DNA, as far as it was read: TGTGCCAGCAGCTCCCGACAGGGGAGTTACGAG.

Comments on this clone: The missing CDR3 end, 3 residues past where the read stops, is filled in from the germline J gene. The rearrangement uses TRBV6-2 or TRBV6-3 and TRBJ2-3, with D possibly being TRBD1 (7 bases). This CDR3 comprises 15 residues. CDR1 MNHEY and CDR2 SVGEGT come from the germline V gene. The CDR3 spells CASSQSRGVVETQYF. The DNA read from the CDR3 is TGTGCCAGCAGTCAGTCCAGGGGGGTGGTAGAGACG.

About this clone: The read gets to within 3 residues of the CDR3 end, and the germline J gene fills in the rest. This rearrangement joins TRBV13 to TRBJ2-1, with D possibly being TRBD2 (7 bases). The CDR3 sequence is 15 residues long. Trimming shortened V by 1 base and J by 3 bases, and 10 bases separated the two germline ends. Germline CDR1 PRHDT, CDR2 FYEKMQ (reference sequence). CDR3 amino acids: CASSLERGGYNEQFF. The covered CDR3 bases are TGTGCCAGCAGCTTAGAGAGGGGGGGCTACAATGAG.

Note on this clone: The CDR3 extends 3 residues past the end of the read, so its final part is completed from the germline J gene. V is TRBV18 and J is TRBJ1-2; D not certain. The CDR3 covers 16 residues. In germline, CDR1 is KGHSH, CDR2 LQKENI. The CDR3 sequence is CASSPPAARYTNDYTF. The CDR3 DNA, read in part, is TGTGCCAGCTCACCACCGGCGGCTAGATATACGAATGAC.

On this clone itself: The CDR3 goes on 3 residues after the read ends, and that part is filled in from the germline J gene. The chain links TRBV5-4 to TRBJ1-1, with D perhaps TRBD1 (6 bases). The germline V gene encodes CDR1 SGHNT and CDR2 YYREEE (reference sequence). With 3 bases removed from V and 5 bases from J, the gap between germline ends came to 14 bases. The CDR3 is 14 residues long. CDR3 sequence: CASSSPARGTEAFF. Partial CDR3 DNA: TGTGCCAGCAGCTCCCCGGCCAGGGGAACTGAA.

About this clone: The read stops 3 residues short of the end of the CDR3; the missing end is completed from the germline J gene. The V call is TRBV20-1, the J call TRBJ2-7, with 7 positions matching TRBD2. V shed 6 bases and J 5 bases; nucleotides not matched to a gene: 10. The CDR3 has 13 amino acids. The germline gives CDR1 DFQATT, CDR2 SNEGSKA (reference sequence). This chain's CDR3 is CSAPGPAGNEQYF. The CDR3 DNA, read in part, is TGCAGTGCCCCGGGACCAGCGGGGAACGAG.

About this clone: The CDR3 end is not reached by the read, which stops 3 residues before it; the germline J gene fills it in. The genes are TRBV7-9 and TRBJ2-4; D might be TRBD2 (5 bases). Trimming pared 6 bases from V and 4 bases from J, leaving 16 bases between. Germline V gene lookup returns CDR1 SEHNR and CDR2 FQNEAQ (reference sequence). This CDR3 has 15 residues. The CDR3 is CASSPNWSGKNIQYF. The sequenced part of the CDR3 DNA is TGTGCCAGCAGTCCCAACTGGTCGGGGAAAAACATT.

Comment on this clone: The read finishes 3 residues shy of the CDR3 end, and the germline J gene is used to complete it. The chain employs TRBV6-2 or TRBV6-3 and TRBJ2-3; D possibly corresponds to TRBD1 (5 bases). The CDR3 loop spans 16 amino acids. The ends were cut back, 0 bases at V and 2 bases at J, with 12 bases in the middle. Looked up from germline, CDR1 is MNHEY and CDR2 is SVGEGT. The sequenced CDR3 bases are TGTGCCAGCAGTTACTCGGGCCGGACACCCACAGATACG. Translating gives CASSYSGRTPTDT. The whole CDR3 protein is CASSYSGRTPTDTQYF.

As regards this clone: The CDR3 is cut off 3 residues early in the read; its end comes from the germline J gene. The chain is built from TRBV30 and TRBJ2-3; 8 bases line up with TRBD1. The CDR3 contains 15 residues. Germline V gene lookup returns CDR1 GTSNPN and CDR2 SVGIG (reference sequence). This CDR3 reads CAWSVQGEGYQPQYF. CDR3 DNA, as far as it was read: TGTGCCTGGAGTGTACAGGGGGAAGGGTATCAGCCG.

Details on this clone: The read comes to an end 3 residues before the CDR3 does, leaving the germline J gene to fill in the end. The V gene is TRBV4-2, the J gene TRBJ2-7; D is uncertain. Germline CDR1 LGHNA, CDR2 YNFKEQ. The CDR3 runs to 18 residues. The germline V and J ends were trimmed by 0 bases and 1 base, with 19 bases remaining between them. CDR3 DNA, as far as it was read: TGTGCCAGCAGCCAAGATCTTAACTCCCGACACATTTCCTACGAG. Amino acid sequence: CASSQDLNSRHISYE. The complete CDR3 sequence is CASSQDLNSRHISYEQYF.

About this clone itself: The read ends 3 residues before the CDR3 terminus; that terminus is restored from the germline J gene. V is TRBV6-2 or TRBV6-3 and J is TRBJ2-2, with D tentatively TRBD1 (6 bases). There are 12 residues in the CDR3. The germline gives CDR1 MNHEY, CDR2 SVGEGT. The CDR3 is CASNRENEKLFF. CDR3 bases read: TGTGCCAGCAACAGGGAAAATGAAAAG.

Concerning this clone itself: The read terminates 3 residues ahead of where the CDR3 ends, so the germline J gene completes it. V usage is TRBV2 and J usage is TRBJ2-2; D not certain. CDR1 and CDR2 (germline): SNHLY, FYNNEI. V was shortened by 8 bases and J by 2 bases, with 12 bases between the two germline ends. This CDR3 contains 14 residues. The CDR3 protein is CASERSGNTGELFF. The sequenced part of the CDR3 DNA is TGTGCCAGCGAGCGCAGTGGAAACACCGGGGAG.

Turning to this clone: The read gets to within 3 residues of the CDR3 end, and the germline J gene fills in the rest. The gene calls are TRBV7-9 and TRBJ1-1; 7 bases align to TRBD1. The CDR3 contains 13 residues. Germline CDR1 is SEHNR and CDR2 is FQNEAQ (reference sequence). With V trimmed by 6 bases and J by 5 bases, 6 bases remained unmatched. Here the CDR3 reads CASSWDSETEAFF. The sequenced part of the CDR3 DNA is TGTGCCAGCAGTTGGGACAGTGAGACTGAA.

Of note for this clone: The DNA ends 3 residues before the CDR3 does, and the rest of the CDR3 is filled in from the germline J gene. The chain links TRBV29-1 to TRBJ2-3; a possible D gene is TRBD2 (6 bases). Germline V gene data show CDR1 as SQVTM and CDR2 as ANQGSEA. The CDR3 spans 15 residues. V was trimmed by 8 bases and J by 0 bases, leaving 18 bases between them. The CDR3 bases that were read are TGCAGCTCTTCCTATAGCGGATCTAGCACAGATACG. Amino acid sequence: CSSSYSGSSTDT. The whole CDR3 region reads CSSSYSGSSTDTQYF.

In regard to this clone: The read comes to an end 3 residues before the CDR3 does, leaving the germline J gene to fill in the end. This chain joins TRBV5-5 and TRBJ2-3, with 8 bases matching TRBD2. CDR1 is SGHKS, CDR2 YYEKEE, per germline (reference sequence). V lost 1 base, J lost 3 bases, and 4 bases stayed unmatched. The CDR3 has 15 residues. The CDR3 DNA, read in part, is TGTGCCAGCAGCTTGTGGACTAGCATTACAGATACG. Its protein is CASSLWTSITDT. The CDR3 as a whole reads CASSLWTSITDTQYF.